The clone carrying this TCR beta chain was seen only a few times. The antigen remains unidentified. This entry belongs to a study of blood T cells in healthy people across ages. The draw of peripheral blood yielded ten milliliters from each donor. Samples had at least 6 million PBMCs isolated from them. Overall study results and limits: More naive CD4+ cells and higher diversity were found in long-lived than in aged donors. Older age went with lower TCR beta diversity per million T cells, in a roughly linear way.

CDR1 is MGHDK, CDR2 SYGVNS, per germline. The CDR3 is 19 residues long. V was cut by 2 bases and J by 2 bases, with 19 bases left in between. For the second PCR, which ran for 7 to 11 cycles, a sample-barcoded 5' primer and a J-beta primer mix were used. TCRdb re-called the 5' RACE reads with MiXCR, one entry per CDR3 protein. The sample yields roughly 800,000 distinct CDR3 sequences, 58% seen once. This TCR came from a man younger than 45 in good health. The chain combines TRBV25-1 with TRBJ2-6, with D hard to call. The sample consisted of blood. CDR3 in amino acids: CASSELTGSNHPGANVLTF. As DNA, the CDR3 is TGTGCCAGCAGTGAACTTACGGGTTCCAACCATCCTGGGGCCAACGTCCTGACTTTC.